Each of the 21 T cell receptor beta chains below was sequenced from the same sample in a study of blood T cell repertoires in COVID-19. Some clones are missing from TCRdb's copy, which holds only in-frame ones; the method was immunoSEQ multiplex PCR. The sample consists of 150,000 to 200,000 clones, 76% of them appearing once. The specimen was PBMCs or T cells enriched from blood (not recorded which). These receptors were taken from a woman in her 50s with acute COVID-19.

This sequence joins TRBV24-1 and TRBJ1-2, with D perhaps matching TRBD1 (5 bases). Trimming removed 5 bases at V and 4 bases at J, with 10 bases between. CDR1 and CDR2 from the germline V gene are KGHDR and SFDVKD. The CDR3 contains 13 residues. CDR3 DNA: TGTGCCACCAGTGGTGACAGCCTCTATGGCTACACCTTC. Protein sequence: CATSGDSLYGYTF.

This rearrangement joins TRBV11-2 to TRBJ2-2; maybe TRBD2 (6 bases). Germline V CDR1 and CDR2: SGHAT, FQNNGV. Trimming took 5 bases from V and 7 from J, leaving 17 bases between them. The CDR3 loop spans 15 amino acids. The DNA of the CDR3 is TGTGCCAGCAGCCCACAAAGGGGAGGTGGCGGGGAGCTGTTTTTT. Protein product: CASSPQRGGGGELFF.

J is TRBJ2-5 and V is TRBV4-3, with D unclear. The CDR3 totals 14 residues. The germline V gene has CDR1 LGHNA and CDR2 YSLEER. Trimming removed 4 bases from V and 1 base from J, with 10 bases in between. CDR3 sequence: CASSPEESQETQYF. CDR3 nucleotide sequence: TGCGCCAGCAGCCCAGAGGAGTCCCAAGAGACCCAGTACTTC.

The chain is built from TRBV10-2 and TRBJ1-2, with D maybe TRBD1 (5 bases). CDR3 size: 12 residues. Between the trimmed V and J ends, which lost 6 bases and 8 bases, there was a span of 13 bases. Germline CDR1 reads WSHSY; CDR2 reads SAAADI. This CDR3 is CASRLDKYGYTF. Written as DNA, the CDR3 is TGCGCCAGCAGACTGGACAAGTACGGCTACACCTTC.

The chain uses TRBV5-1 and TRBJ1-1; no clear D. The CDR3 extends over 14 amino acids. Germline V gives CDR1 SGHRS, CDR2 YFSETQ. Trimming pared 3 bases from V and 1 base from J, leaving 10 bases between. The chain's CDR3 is CASSYPEENTEAFF. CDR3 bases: TGCGCCAGCAGCTACCCCGAGGAGAACACTGAAGCTTTCTTT.

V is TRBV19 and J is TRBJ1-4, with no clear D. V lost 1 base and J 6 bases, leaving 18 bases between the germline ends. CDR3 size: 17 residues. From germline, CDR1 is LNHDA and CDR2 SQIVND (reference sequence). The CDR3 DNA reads TGTGCCAGTAGTATAGGCCGTCGCGAAAGACGGGATGAAAAACTGTTTTTT. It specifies CASSIGRRERRDEKLFF.

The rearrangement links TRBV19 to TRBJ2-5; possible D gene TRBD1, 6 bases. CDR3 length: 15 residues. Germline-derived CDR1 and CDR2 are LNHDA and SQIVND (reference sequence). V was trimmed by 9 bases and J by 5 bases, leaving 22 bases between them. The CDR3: CASTNGAGAWETQYF. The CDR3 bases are TGTGCCAGCACCAACGGGGCAGGGGCGTGGGAGACCCAGTACTTC.

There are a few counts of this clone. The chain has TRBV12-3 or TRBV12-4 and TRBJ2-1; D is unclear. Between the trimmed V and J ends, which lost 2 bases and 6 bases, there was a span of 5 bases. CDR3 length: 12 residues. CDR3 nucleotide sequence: TGTGCCAGCAGTTTATGGCCCAATGAGCAGTTCTTC. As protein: CASSLWPNEQFF.

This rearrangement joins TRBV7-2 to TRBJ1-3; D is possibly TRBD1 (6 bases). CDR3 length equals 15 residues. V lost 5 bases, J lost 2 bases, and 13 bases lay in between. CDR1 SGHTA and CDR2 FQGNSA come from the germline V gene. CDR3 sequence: CASSDRAGAGNTIYF. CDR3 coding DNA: TGTGCCAGCAGCGATCGGGCAGGGGCTGGAAACACCATATATTTT.

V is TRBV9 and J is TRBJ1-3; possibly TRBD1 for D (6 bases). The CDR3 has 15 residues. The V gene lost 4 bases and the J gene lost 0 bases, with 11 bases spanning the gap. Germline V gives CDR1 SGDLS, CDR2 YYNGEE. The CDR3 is CASSQTGTSGNTIYF. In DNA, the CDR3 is TGTGCCAGCAGCCAGACAGGAACCTCTGGAAACACCATATATTTT.

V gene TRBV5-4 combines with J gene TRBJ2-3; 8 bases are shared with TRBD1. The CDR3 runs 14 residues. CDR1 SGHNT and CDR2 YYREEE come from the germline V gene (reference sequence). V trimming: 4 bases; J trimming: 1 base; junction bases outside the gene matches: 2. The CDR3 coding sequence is TGTGCCAGCAGCCTGGACAGGGGCACAGATACGCAGTATTTT. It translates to CASSLDRGTDTQYF.

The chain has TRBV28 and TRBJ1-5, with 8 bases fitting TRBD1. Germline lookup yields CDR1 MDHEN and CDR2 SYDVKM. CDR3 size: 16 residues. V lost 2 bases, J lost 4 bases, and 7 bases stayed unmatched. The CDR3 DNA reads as TGTGCCAGCAGTTTAGGGGGCAGGGGGCAAAATCAGCCCCAGCATTTT. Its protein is CASSLGGRGQNQPQHF.

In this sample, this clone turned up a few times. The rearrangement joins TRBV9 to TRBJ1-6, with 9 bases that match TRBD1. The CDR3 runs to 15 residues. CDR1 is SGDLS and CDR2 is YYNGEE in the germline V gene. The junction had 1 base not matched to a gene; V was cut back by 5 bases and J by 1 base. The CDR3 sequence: CASRQGASYNSPLHF. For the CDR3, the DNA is TGTGCCAGCAGACAGGGGGCATCCTATAATTCACCCCTCCACTTT.

CDR3 in amino acids: CASTQGAGGYTF. The CDR3 DNA sequence: TGTGCCAGCACTCAAGGGGCGGGGGGCTACACCTTC. The chain carries TRBV25-1 and TRBJ1-2, with D perhaps matching TRBD1 (5 bases). CDR3 length: 12 amino acids. Trimming shortened V by 7 bases and J by 8 bases, and 14 bases separated the two germline ends. Germline-derived CDR1 and CDR2 are MGHDK and SYGVNS.

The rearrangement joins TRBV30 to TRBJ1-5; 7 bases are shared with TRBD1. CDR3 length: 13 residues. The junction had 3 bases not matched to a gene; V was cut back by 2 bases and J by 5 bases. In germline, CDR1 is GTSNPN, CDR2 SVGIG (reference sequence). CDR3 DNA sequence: TGTGCCTGGAGTCCCCAGGGGGATCAGCCCCAGCATTTT. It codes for CAWSPQGDQPQHF. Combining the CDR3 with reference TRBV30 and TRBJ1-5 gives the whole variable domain SQTIHQWPATLVQPVGSPLSLECTVEGTSNPNLYWYRQAAGRGLQLLFYSVGIGQISSEVPQNLSASRPQDRQFILSSKKLLLSDSGFYLCAWSPQGDQPQHFGDGTRLSIL.

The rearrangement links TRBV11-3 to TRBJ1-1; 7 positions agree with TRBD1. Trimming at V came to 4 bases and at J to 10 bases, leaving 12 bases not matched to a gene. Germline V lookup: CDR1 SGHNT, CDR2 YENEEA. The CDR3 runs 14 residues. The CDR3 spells CASSSGTEGLRAFF. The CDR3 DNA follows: TGTGCCAGCAGCTCCGGGACAGAGGGCTTGCGAGCTTTCTTT.

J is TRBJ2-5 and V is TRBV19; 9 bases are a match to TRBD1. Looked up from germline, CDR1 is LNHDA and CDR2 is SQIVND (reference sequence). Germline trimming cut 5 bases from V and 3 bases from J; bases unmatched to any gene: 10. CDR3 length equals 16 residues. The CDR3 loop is CASSSTKQGAEETQYF. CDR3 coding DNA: TGTGCCAGTAGTTCCACTAAACAGGGGGCCGAAGAGACCCAGTACTTC.

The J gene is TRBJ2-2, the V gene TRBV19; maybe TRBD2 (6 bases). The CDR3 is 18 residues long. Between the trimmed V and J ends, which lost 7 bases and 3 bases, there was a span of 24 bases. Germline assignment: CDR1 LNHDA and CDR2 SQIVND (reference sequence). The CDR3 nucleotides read TGTGCCAGTAACACCCCCCGGGGAGGAGAGGTGTACACCGGGGAGCTGTTTTTT. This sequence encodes CASNTPRGGEVYTGELFF.

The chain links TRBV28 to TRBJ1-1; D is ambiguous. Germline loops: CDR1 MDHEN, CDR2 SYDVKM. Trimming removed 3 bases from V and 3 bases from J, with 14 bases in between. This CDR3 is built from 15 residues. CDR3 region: CASSFGSEADTEAFF. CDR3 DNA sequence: TGTGCCAGCAGTTTCGGGTCGGAGGCGGACACTGAAGCTTTCTTT.

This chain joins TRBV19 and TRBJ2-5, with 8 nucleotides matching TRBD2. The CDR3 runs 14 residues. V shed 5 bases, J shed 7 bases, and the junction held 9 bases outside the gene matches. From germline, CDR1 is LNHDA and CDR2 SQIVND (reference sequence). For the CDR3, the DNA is TGTGCCAGTAGTGATGCGAGCCTAGCGGGGACCCAGTACTTC. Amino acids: CASSDASLAGTQYF.

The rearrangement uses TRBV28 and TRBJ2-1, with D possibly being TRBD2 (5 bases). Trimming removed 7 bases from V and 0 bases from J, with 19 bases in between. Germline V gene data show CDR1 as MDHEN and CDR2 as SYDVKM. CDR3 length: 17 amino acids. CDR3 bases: TGTGCCAGCAATGAGGGAGTGTCCTTGAGCTCCTACAATGAGCAGTTCTTC. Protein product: CASNEGVSLSSYNEQFF.